These T cell receptor beta chains were read from a single sample in a study of shared clonotypes between healthy human individuals. The method was immunoSEQ multiplex PCR; TCRdb's version includes in-frame clones alone and lacks a portion of them. The sample comprises about 1.1 million clones, around three quarters of which are singletons, and approximately 0.52% rests with the top ten. Sequenced: memory CD4+ T cells from PBMCs. These receptors all come from a man younger than 35 in good health. Some clones in this sample may be carry-over from other donors' samples. Both conserved end residues are part of each CDR3. The order of the fields is J gene, clone size, D gene, V gene, CDR3 DNA, CDR3 protein. A D gene is named only where the DNA matches it firmly. Clone size, where shown, is once, few, many, or a class for clones that have expanded.

J: TRBJ1-1; size: .; D: .; V: TRBV18; DNA: TGTGCCAGCTCTGGCGTTGGAGGGCAGGACACTGAAGCTTTCTTT; CDR3: CASSGVGGQDTEAFF
J: TRBJ2-7; size: .; D: .; V: TRBV23-1; DNA: TGCGCCAGCAGTCCCCCGGCCGAACCGAGCTCCTACGAGCAGTACTTC; CDR3: CASSPPAEPSSYEQYF
J: TRBJ1-2; size: .; D: TRBD1; V: TRBV15; DNA: TGTGCCACCAGCAGAGAGGACAGGGGGCGAGAGGGCTACACCTTC; CDR3: CATSREDRGREGYTF
J: TRBJ2-7; size: few; D: TRBD2; V: TRBV11-2; DNA: TGTGCCAGCAGCTTAGCCGGAGCGGGAGTCGTCTACGAGCAGTACTTC; CDR3: CASSLAGAGVVYEQYF
J: TRBJ2-3; size: .; D: .; V: TRBV2; DNA: TGTGCCAGTCATATGGGGGGCTTAACAGATACGCAGTATTTT; CDR3: CASHMGGLTDTQYF
J: TRBJ2-2; size: .; D: .; V: TRBV4-3; DNA: TGCGCCAGCAGCCAAGAGGACAGGAACACCGGGGAGCTGTTTTTT; CDR3: CASSQEDRNTGELFF
J: TRBJ2-1; size: .; D: .; V: TRBV9; DNA: TGTGCCAGCAGCGCTCAAATAGGGAACAATGAGCAGTTCTTC; CDR3: CASSAQIGNNEQFF
J: TRBJ2-7; size: .; D: TRBD1; V: TRBV7-2; DNA: TGTGCCAGCAGCCGGACAGGGGGCGATGCCTACGAGCAGTACTTC; CDR3: CASSRTGGDAYEQYF
J: TRBJ2-1; size: once; D: .; V: TRBV18; DNA: TGTGCCAGCTCACCACCAAGGGGTCTATCGGGGATTGAGCAGTTCTTC; CDR3: CASSPPRGLSGIEQFF
J: TRBJ1-1; size: .; D: .; V: TRBV7-2; DNA: TGTGCCAGCAGCTTAGTCCGGGTTAAAACTGAAGCTTTCTTT; CDR3: CASSLVRVKTEAFF
J: TRBJ1-1; size: .; D: TRBD1; V: TRBV5-4; DNA: TGTGCCAGCAGCTTGGGGGGACAGGGGGCCACTGAAGCTTTCTTT; CDR3: CASSLGGQGATEAFF
J: TRBJ2-3; size: .; D: .; V: TRBV6-5; DNA: TGTGCCAGCAGCCAGAGGATTCCCGACACAGATACGCAGTATTTT; CDR3: CASSQRIPDTDTQYF
J: TRBJ2-2; size: few; D: .; V: TRBV28; DNA: TGTGCCAGCATTTTTCAGAACACCGGGGAGCTGTTTTTT; CDR3: CASIFQNTGELFF
J: TRBJ2-5; size: few; D: TRBD2; V: TRBV5-1; DNA: TGCGCCAGCAGCTTTGGACTAGCGCAAGAGACCCAGTACTTC; CDR3: CASSFGLAQETQYF
J: TRBJ1-3; size: .; D: .; V: TRBV4-3; DNA: TGCGCCAGCAGCCCGACAGGTAGCTCTGGAAACACCATATATTTT; CDR3: CASSPTGSSGNTIYF
J: TRBJ2-5; size: .; D: .; V: TRBV5-6; DNA: TGTGCCAGCAGCTTGGCCGGCATTAGCGAGACCCAGTACTTC; CDR3: CASSLAGISETQYF
J: TRBJ2-2; size: .; D: TRBD2; V: TRBV6-5; DNA: TGTGCCAGCAGTTACGGCGGGAGCTACACCGGGGAGCTGTTTTTT; CDR3: CASSYGGSYTGELFF
J: TRBJ2-7; size: .; D: .; V: TRBV5-6; DNA: TGTGCCAGCACTGCCGGGCCTAAACCCTACGAGCAGTACTTC; CDR3: CASTAGPKPYEQYF
J: TRBJ2-1; size: .; D: .; V: TRBV5-4; DNA: TGTGCCAGCAGCCAGGGACTTATTATAAACTACAATGAGCAGTTCTTC; CDR3: CASSQGLIINYNEQFF
J: TRBJ1-1; size: .; D: .; V: TRBV15; DNA: TGTGCCACCAGCAGATTTGAGGGGCCTACTGAAGCTTTCTTT; CDR3: CATSRFEGPTEAFF
J: TRBJ2-7; size: many; D: .; V: TRBV7-2; DNA: TGTGCCAGCACCTCGACGGGGAGCTCCTACGAGCAGTACTTC; CDR3: CASTSTGSSYEQYF
J: TRBJ1-2; size: .; D: TRBD1; V: TRBV5-1; DNA: TGCGCCAGCAGCCAGGGGGACTATGGCTACACCTTC; CDR3: CASSQGDYGYTF
J: TRBJ1-1; size: .; D: .; V: TRBV30; DNA: TGTGCCTGGACCAGCATTTCTACAGGGAGCACTGAAGCTTTCTTT; CDR3: CAWTSISTGSTEAFF
J: TRBJ1-2; size: .; D: .; V: TRBV28; DNA: TGTGCCAGCAGTTCTGGGACTGGTGGCTATGGCTACACCTTC; CDR3: CASSSGTGGYGYTF
J: TRBJ1-2; size: .; D: .; V: TRBV19; DNA: TGTGCCAACGACCCTCAGGGAATAGACTATGGCTACACCTTC; CDR3: CANDPQGIDYGYTF
J: TRBJ1-1; size: few; D: .; V: TRBV7-9; DNA: TGTGCCAGCAGCTTTATGGGGAACACTGAAGCTTTCTTT; CDR3: CASSFMGNTEAFF
J: TRBJ2-3; size: .; D: TRBD1; V: TRBV7-6; DNA: TGTGCCAGCAGCTTGACCGGGACAGGGTCTGCAGATACGCAGTATTTT; CDR3: CASSLTGTGSADTQYF
J: TRBJ1-2; size: .; D: TRBD1; V: TRBV7-2; DNA: TGTGCCAGCAGCTTAGTGAGGGGACAGCAAAAATATGGCTACACCTTC; CDR3: CASSLVRGQQKYGYTF
J: TRBJ1-5; size: few; D: .; V: TRBV6-1; DNA: TGTGCCAGCAGTGAGAACAGGGGCAATCAGCCCCAGCATTTT; CDR3: CASSENRGNQPQHF
J: TRBJ2-6; size: few; D: .; V: TRBV11-2; DNA: TGTGCCAGCAGCTTTCTCAGAGGGGACTCTGGGGCCAACGTCCTGACTTTC; CDR3: CASSFLRGDSGANVLTF
J: TRBJ1-3; size: .; D: .; V: TRBV4-3; DNA: TGCGCCAGCAGCCAAGCCATTCTCGGAAACACCATATATTTT; CDR3: CASSQAILGNTIYF
J: TRBJ2-5; size: .; D: .; V: TRBV5-4; DNA: TGTGCCAGCAGCTTGGCCGGGGTTCAAGAGACCCAGTACTTC; CDR3: CASSLAGVQETQYF
J: TRBJ2-5; size: once; D: TRBD1; V: TRBV29-1; DNA: TGCAGCGCTGGGGACAGGGGAGGGGAGACCCAGTACTTC; CDR3: CSAGDRGGETQYF
J: TRBJ2-5; size: once; D: .; V: TRBV2; DNA: TGTGCCAGCACACCGGGACGCAGACAAGAGACCCAGTACTTC; CDR3: CASTPGRRQETQYF
J: TRBJ1-3; size: .; D: .; V: TRBV9; DNA: TGTGCCAGCAGCGTCGGAAACACCATATATTTT; CDR3: CASSVGNTIYF
J: TRBJ2-5; size: .; D: .; V: TRBV28; DNA: TGTGCCAGCAGTACGCGGGGCACAAACTCGGAGACCCAGTACTTC; CDR3: CASSTRGTNSETQYF
J: TRBJ2-7; size: .; D: TRBD1; V: TRBV7-8; DNA: TGTGCCAGCAGCCCGGACAGGAGCGAGCAGTACTTC; CDR3: CASSPDRSEQYF
J: TRBJ1-1; size: .; D: TRBD1; V: TRBV18; DNA: TGTGCCAGCTCAGTGGGACAGCCGAACACTGAAGCTTTCTTT; CDR3: CASSVGQPNTEAFF
J: TRBJ1-4; size: .; D: .; V: TRBV19; DNA: TGTGCCGGTTCTTTAGGCAGCGGAAAACTGTTTTTT; CDR3: CAGSLGSGKLFF
J: TRBJ2-3; size: few; D: TRBD2; V: TRBV11-3; DNA: TGTGCCAGCAGCTTAGGACTAGCGCCAGATACGCAGTATTTT; CDR3: CASSLGLAPDTQYF
J: TRBJ2-1; size: .; D: .; V: TRBV10-2; DNA: TGCGCCAGTTGTGAACGGTACAATGAGCAGTTCTTC; CDR3: CASCERYNEQFF
J: TRBJ2-2; size: .; D: .; V: TRBV5-4; DNA: TGTGCCAGCAGCTTGGGTGGCGGGGAGCTGTTTTTT; CDR3: CASSLGGGELFF